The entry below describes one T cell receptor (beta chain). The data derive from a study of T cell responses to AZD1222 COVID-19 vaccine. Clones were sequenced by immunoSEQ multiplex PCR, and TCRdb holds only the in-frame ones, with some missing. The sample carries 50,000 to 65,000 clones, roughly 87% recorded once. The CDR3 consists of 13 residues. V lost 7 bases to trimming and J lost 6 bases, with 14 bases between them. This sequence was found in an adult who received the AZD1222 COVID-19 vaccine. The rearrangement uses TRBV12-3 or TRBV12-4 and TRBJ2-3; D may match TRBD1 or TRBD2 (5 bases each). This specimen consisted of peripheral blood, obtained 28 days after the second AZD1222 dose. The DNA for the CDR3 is TGTGCCAGCACCTATGAGGGGTGGGATACGCAGTATTTT. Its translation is CASTYEGWDTQYF.